This TCR beta chain was captured by sequencing in a study of blood T cell repertoires in COVID-19 (dated by TCRdb to 2020 to 2021). As for the study more broadly: The collaborator samples originated in the United States, Italy and Spain and spanned the acute and convalescent phases of COVID-19. Nearly every sample came with metadata listing a de-identified subject ID, COVID-19 status, age in years and sex. The material from the prospective study consisted of cDNA or gDNA derived from T cells, B-cell-depleted T cells, or PBMCs. The repertoires were made available in a free public database intended to serve as a resource for research on the immune response to SARS-CoV-2. Deeply sampled blood TCRbeta repertoires from subjects exposed to, actively infected with, or recovered from COVID-19 were included in the dataset. Where available, HLA class I and class II types were taken from metadata supplied by the sample provider and were not determined by assay-based typing. Samples came from the ongoing ImmuneRACE study (first 160 participants) plus 1,254 subjects from 6 global collaborators. What the research found in general, with its limitations: Clinical and demographic metadata were provided uncurated, with the amount varying by source and participant.

Collaborating institutions collected whole blood in K2EDTA tubes following their own protocols. For TCRbeta analysis, collaborators shipped samples as frozen whole blood, isolated PBMCs, or DNA extracted from either of those sample types. As concerns this clone: Its antigen has not been determined. Per-base qualities were not stored, and no clone one base away is much larger.

There are 16 amino acids in the CDR3, from cysteine to phenylalanine inclusive. Only the CDR3 portion is preserved as DNA: 48 bases, with reading frame beginning at the first base. CDR1 and CDR2, per the germline V gene, are SGHRS and YFSETQ. V has 3 bases trimmed and J has 9 bases trimmed; junction bases matching no gene number 10. TCRbeta CDR3 regions were amplified from genomic DNA using the immunoSEQ Assay, a bias-controlled multiplex PCR. In the paper's pipeline: Within the assay, amplification of reference gene primers was used to estimate how many nucleated cells each sample contained. To quantify the absolute abundance of each unique TCRbeta CDR3 rearrangement, sequence reads were collapsed and filtered. For each sample, productive Simpson clonality was calculated as the square root of Simpson's diversity index over productive rearrangements. Drawn from immuneACCESS, this table holds only the in-frame rearrangements with V and J called that TCRdb kept. Clones are partly lost; checked studies trace under half to an unresolved V gene and leave the rest unexplained. The D gene and trimming were derived from the DNA, and the V and J assignments and clone size from that table. Counted in this sample were approximately 35,000 clones; approximately 82% of them appeared once. The ten largest clones add up to 13% of the sample.

The rearranged chain carries TRBV5-1 and TRBJ2-1; TRBD1 matches 12 bases in the middle. Material: peripheral blood. The origin of this receptor is a human donor in a cohort sampled during active COVID-19. At the DNA level, the sequence is TGCGCCAGCAGCTCAGGGGACAGGGGGCGCCCCGGTGAGCAGTTCTTC. It is translated as CASSSGDRGRPGEQFF.